The 21 T cell receptor beta chains given below trace back to one sample, sequenced in a study of T cells in Graves' hyperthyroidism and ophthalmopathy. RNA transcripts served as the template for amplifying TCR beta CDR3 regions. HTBI primers were employed in a first-round RT-PCR of the TCR CDR3. TCRdb called the multiplex PCR reads again in MiXCR, with one record for every CDR3 protein. The repertoire consists of about 570,000 distinct CDR3 sequences, with 35% to 55% occurring once and the leading ten covering around 17%. The sequenced sample was peripheral blood or thyroid tissue (not recorded which). All receptors come from an adult woman with Graves' disease, either hyperthyroidism or ophthalmopathy (not recorded which).

This clonotype came up once. The V gene is TRBV29-1, the J gene TRBJ1-1; the match to TRBD1 covers 7 bases. The CDR3 contains 13 residues. Trimming cost V 7 bases and J 0 bases; bases outside gene matches: 5. The germline CDR1 and CDR2 sequences are SQVTM and ANQGSEA. The CDR3 coding sequence is TGCAGCGCGACAGGGACAATGAACACTGAAGCTTTCTTT. The encoded protein is CSATGTMNTEAFF.

The chain couples TRBV7-2 to TRBJ2-7; D possibly corresponds to TRBD1 (5 bases). The germline CDR1 and CDR2 sequences are SGHTA and FQGNSA. The CDR3 runs 13 residues. V gave up 1 base and J gave up 11 bases, with 15 bases separating them. CDR3 residues: CASSLVSWGREYF. The DNA of the CDR3 is TGTGCCAGCAGCTTAGTGAGTTGGGGCAGGGAGTACTTC.

The CDR3 DNA reads as TGCGCCAGCTGTTGGGGCCTACAGGAAAACACTGAAGCTTTCTTT. Residues: CASCWGLQENTEAFF. The V gene is TRBV10-2, the J gene TRBJ1-1; the D gene is possibly TRBD1 (5 bases). Trimming cost V 8 bases and J 2 bases, with 18 bases left between them. From germline, CDR1 is WSHSY and CDR2 SAAADI. CDR3 length: 15 residues.

The V gene is TRBV29-1, the J gene TRBJ2-7; possible D gene TRBD2, 6 bases. The CDR3 consists of 12 residues. CDR1 SQVTM and CDR2 ANQGSEA come from the germline V gene. V was pared by 8 bases and J by 5 bases, with 16 bases between. The CDR3 sequence: CSQRIGSNEQYF. CDR3 coding DNA: TGCAGCCAGAGGATCGGGAGCAACGAGCAGTACTTC.

V gene TRBV6-5 combines with J gene TRBJ1-6; D remains ambiguous. CDR1 is MNHEY and CDR2 is SVGAGI in the germline V gene. V gave up 2 bases and J gave up 5 bases, with 4 bases separating them. The CDR3 has 13 amino acids. The CDR3 DNA reads as TGTGCCAGCAGTTACACCGATAATTCACCCCTCCACTTT. Translated: CASSYTDNSPLHF.

The chain recombines TRBV25-1 with TRBJ2-7; D unclear. The CDR3 loop spans 12 amino acids. The germline V gene encodes CDR1 MGHDK and CDR2 SYGVNS. Trimming shortened V by 2 bases and J by 3 bases, and 5 bases separated the two germline ends. The CDR3 loop reads CASSEPLYEQYF. The CDR3 coding sequence is TGTGCCAGCAGTGAACCTCTCTACGAGCAGTACTTC.

In the case of this clonotype: The junction shows a germline mismatch at one end, possibly a read error. J is TRBJ1-6 and V is TRBV10-3; 8 bases line up with TRBD1. This CDR3 spans 14 amino acids. Germline lookup yields CDR1 ENHRY and CDR2 SYGVKD. The CDR3 reads CASSYLTGESPLHF. CDR3 DNA: TGTGCCAGCAGTTACCTGACAGGGGAATCACCCCTCCACTTT.

This clonotype occurred many times. The gene calls are TRBV2 and TRBJ1-2, with unresolved D. V was trimmed by 6 bases and J by 5 bases, leaving 16 bases between them. CDR3 length equals 14 residues. Germline V gives CDR1 SNHLY, CDR2 FYNNEI. The CDR3 is CASSLKIARYGYTF. The CDR3 DNA is TGTGCCAGCAGCCTCAAGATAGCACGGTATGGCTACACCTTC.

This rearrangement joins TRBV20-1 to TRBJ2-7, with D unclear. The ends were cut back, 1 base at V and 5 bases at J, with 6 bases in the middle. CDR3 size: 11 residues. From germline, CDR1 is DFQATT and CDR2 SNEGSKA (reference sequence). The chain's CDR3 is CSARGYDEQYF. Written as DNA, the CDR3 is TGCAGTGCTAGAGGGTACGACGAGCAGTACTTC.

Remarks on this clonotype: The junction does not match germline at one end; this may be a read error. J is TRBJ1-1 and V is TRBV5-1; 7 bases line up with TRBD1. CDR1 and CDR2 from the germline V gene are SGHRS and YFSETQ. The CDR3 is 15 residues long. This chain's CDR3 is CASSYDRAVGTEASF. CDR3 DNA sequence: TGCGCCAGCAGCTATGACAGGGCGGTTGGCACTGAAGCTTCCTTT.

This clonotype showed up many times. This rearrangement joins TRBV10-3 to TRBJ2-7; D unclear. This CDR3 is built from 13 residues. Trimming removed 5 bases at V and 6 bases at J, with 14 bases between. Germline loops: CDR1 ENHRY, CDR2 SYGVKD. The CDR3, as DNA: TGTGCCATCAGTCCACCCGGATACGGCGAGCAGTACTTC. Amino acid sequence: CAISPPGYGEQYF.

Comments on this clonotype: A read error may be the cause here, since a much bigger clone is one base away. The chain combines TRBV11-1 with TRBJ2-2, with 13 bases fitting TRBD2. The CDR3 spans 15 residues. The V gene's germline CDR1 is SGHAT and CDR2 FQDESV (reference sequence). Trimming took 4 bases from V and 7 from J; bases not matched to a gene: 3. The chain's CDR3 is CASSWTSGSSGELFF. In DNA form, the CDR3 reads TGTGCCAGCAGCTGGACTAGCGGGAGTAGCGGGGAGCTGTTTTTT.

This clonotype was seen ten or more times. CDR3 sequence: CASSMWEEPANTGELFF. The CDR3 DNA sequence: TGTGCCAGTAGTATGTGGGAGGAACCCGCGAACACCGGGGAGCTGTTTTTT. The chain has TRBV19 and TRBJ2-2; D possibly corresponds to TRBD2 (6 bases). This CDR3 has 17 amino acids. V shed 3 bases and J shed 0 bases, with 14 bases lying between them. Germline CDR1 reads LNHDA; CDR2 reads SQIVND (reference sequence).

The sample holds many counts of this clonotype. The rearrangement uses TRBV12-3 or TRBV12-4 and TRBJ2-2; maybe TRBD2 (6 bases). The CDR3 covers 15 residues. The germline V and J ends were trimmed by 3 bases and 2 bases, with 10 bases remaining between them. In nucleotides, the CDR3 is TGTGCCAGCAGTTTGTGGGGACTTAACACCGGGGAGCTGTTTTTT. It yields the protein CASSLWGLNTGELFF.

The chain couples TRBV28 to TRBJ1-4; D perhaps matches TRBD1 (5 bases). CDR1 and CDR2 (germline): MDHEN, SYDVKM. The CDR3 has 15 residues. V was pared by 7 bases and J by 4 bases, with 16 bases between. The CDR3 coding sequence is TGTGCCAGCACCCTTCGAGGACACCTTAATGAAAAACTGTTTTTT. Protein sequence: CASTLRGHLNEKLFF.

In its sample, this clonotype was seen many times. This chain links TRBV6-6 with TRBJ2-2, with unresolved D. V was trimmed by 0 bases and J by 3 bases, leaving 8 bases between them. The CDR3 length is 15 residues. CDR1 MNHNY and CDR2 SVGAGI come from the germline V gene (reference sequence). The CDR3 loop reads CASSYSAAHTGELFF. The CDR3 nucleotides read TGTGCCAGCAGTTACTCGGCAGCCCACACCGGGGAGCTGTTTTTT.

In its sample, this clonotype was seen once. This chain uses TRBV6-5 with TRBJ2-2, with 14 bases aligning to TRBD2. The CDR3 consists of 15 residues. Germline values: CDR1 MNHEY, CDR2 SVGAGI. The ends lost 8 bases at V and 9 bases at J; junction bases unmatched: 8. As DNA, the CDR3 is TGTGCCAGCGGCCAGGGGACTAGCGGGAGTCGGGAGCTGTTTTTT. Protein: CASGQGTSGSRELFF.

The V and J genes are TRBV28 and TRBJ2-2; either TRBD1 or TRBD2 may supply D (5 bases each). Between the trimmed V and J ends, which lost 8 bases and 3 bases, there was a span of 10 bases. CDR3 length: 13 residues. Germline lookup yields CDR1 MDHEN and CDR2 SYDVKM. The CDR3 DNA is TGTGCCAGCGTCGGGACCTACACCGGGGAGCTGTTTTTT. Protein: CASVGTYTGELFF.

The chain has TRBV29-1 and TRBJ2-7; 11 positions match TRBD2. Germline assignment: CDR1 SQVTM and CDR2 ANQGSEA. V lost 2 bases to trimming and J lost 5 bases; unmatched junction nucleotides: 5. The CDR3 has 14 residues. CDR3: CSVERRSGGDEQYF. CDR3 in DNA: TGCAGCGTTGAACGGCGTAGCGGGGGGGACGAGCAGTACTTC.

About this clonotype itself: This likely comes from a read error, as the CDR3 has no conserved phenylalanine or tryptophan at its end. No DNA is shown, since the ends of the CDR3 on it are uncertain; the CDR3 is the one TCRdb lists. This sequence joins TRBV7-9 and TRBJ2-5. The germline gives CDR1 SEHNR, CDR2 FQNEAQ (reference sequence). The CDR3 numbers 8 amino acids, ends counted. CDR3 sequence reads: CASSQQSY.

Ten or more counts support this clonotype. The CDR3 coding sequence is TGTGCCAGCACCACCACGGGACAGATTAACTATGGCTACACCTTC. It translates to CASTTTGQINYGYTF. The chain joins TRBV2 to TRBJ1-2, with 7 bases aligning to TRBD1. The CDR3 is 15 residues long. From germline, CDR1 is SNHLY and CDR2 FYNNEI. The V and J ends lost 7 bases and 1 base, in that order; junction bases with no gene match: 9.